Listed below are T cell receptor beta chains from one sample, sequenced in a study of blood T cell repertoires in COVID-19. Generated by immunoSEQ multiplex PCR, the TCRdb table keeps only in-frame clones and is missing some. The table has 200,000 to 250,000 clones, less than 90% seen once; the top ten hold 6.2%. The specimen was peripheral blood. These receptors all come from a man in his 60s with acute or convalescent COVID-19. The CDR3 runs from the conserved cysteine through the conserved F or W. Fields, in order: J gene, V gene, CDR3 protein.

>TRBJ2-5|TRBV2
CASSRSGQGAETQYF
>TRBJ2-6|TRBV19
CASSVYRGEGANVLTF
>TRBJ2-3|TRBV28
CASSLNRGYTDTQYF
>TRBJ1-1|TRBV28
CAILGAGDMNTEAFF
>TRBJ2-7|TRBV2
CASSFPALSSYEQYF
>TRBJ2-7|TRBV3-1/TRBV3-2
CASSPGGEQYF
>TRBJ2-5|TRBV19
CASGGQETQYF
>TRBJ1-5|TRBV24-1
CATSVGTGNQPQHF
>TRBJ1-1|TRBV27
CASSLARGWTEAFF
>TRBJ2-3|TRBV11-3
CASSLGGGGATDTQYF
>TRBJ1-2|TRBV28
CASSLGTGWDYGYTF
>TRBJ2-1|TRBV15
CATSRDRVSGRRNEQFF
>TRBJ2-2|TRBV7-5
CARSLVASGRSTGELFF
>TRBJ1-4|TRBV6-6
CASSHYSTGEKLFF
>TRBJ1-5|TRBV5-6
CASSLLARDSNQPQHF
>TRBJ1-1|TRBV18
CASSPGTGGYDTEAFF
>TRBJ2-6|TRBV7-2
CASSVTGAPGANVLTF
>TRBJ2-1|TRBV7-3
CASSHLETGSNEQFF
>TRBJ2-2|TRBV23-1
CASSPPTRWRPNTGELFF
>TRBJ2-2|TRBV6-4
CASSAETSDGGELFF
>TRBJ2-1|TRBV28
CASTKSRLAGGSEQFF
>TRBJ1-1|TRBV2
CASTLRVGNTEAFF
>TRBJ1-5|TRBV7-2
CASSLTGTGGNQPQHF
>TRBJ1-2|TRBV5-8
CASSPLTAFRDRGGYTF
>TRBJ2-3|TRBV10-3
CAISESSLAGGPRGTDTQYF
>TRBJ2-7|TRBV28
CASSLVLAGGEYEQYF
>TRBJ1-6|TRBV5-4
CASTQMQNNSPLHF
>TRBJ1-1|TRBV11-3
CASSLEGDTEAFF
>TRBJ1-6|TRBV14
CASSHYRENSPLHF
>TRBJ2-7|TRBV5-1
CASSPGGTAAWYYEQYF
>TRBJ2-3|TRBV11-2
CASSLGTSGGDTQYF
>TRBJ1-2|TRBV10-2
CASSESGGPFGYTF
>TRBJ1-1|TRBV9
CASSVEGANGYTEAFF
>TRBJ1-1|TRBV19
CASILWTGGNTEAFF
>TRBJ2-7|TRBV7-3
CASSPGGARDEQYF
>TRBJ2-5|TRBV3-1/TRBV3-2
CASTGTSGSGETQYF
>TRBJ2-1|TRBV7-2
CASSLTGESSYNEQFF
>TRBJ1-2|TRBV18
CASSPKTLNYGYTF
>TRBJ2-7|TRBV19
CASSIDSLMTYEQYF
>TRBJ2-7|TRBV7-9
CASSLEGSSYEQYF
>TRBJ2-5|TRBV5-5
CASSLANGHPLETQYF
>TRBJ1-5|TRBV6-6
CASSRGQGGNQPQHF
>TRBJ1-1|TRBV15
CATSKTIGVENTEAFF
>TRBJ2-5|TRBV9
CASSGAGGPRTQYF
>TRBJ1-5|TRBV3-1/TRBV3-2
CASSIGQINQPQHF
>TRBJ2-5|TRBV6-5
CASSYEKGGEKETQYF
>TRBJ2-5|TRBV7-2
CASSFPPGQIQETQYF
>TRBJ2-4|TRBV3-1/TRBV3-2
CASSLAQGGNIQYF
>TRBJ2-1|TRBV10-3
CAIRAGDYNEQFF